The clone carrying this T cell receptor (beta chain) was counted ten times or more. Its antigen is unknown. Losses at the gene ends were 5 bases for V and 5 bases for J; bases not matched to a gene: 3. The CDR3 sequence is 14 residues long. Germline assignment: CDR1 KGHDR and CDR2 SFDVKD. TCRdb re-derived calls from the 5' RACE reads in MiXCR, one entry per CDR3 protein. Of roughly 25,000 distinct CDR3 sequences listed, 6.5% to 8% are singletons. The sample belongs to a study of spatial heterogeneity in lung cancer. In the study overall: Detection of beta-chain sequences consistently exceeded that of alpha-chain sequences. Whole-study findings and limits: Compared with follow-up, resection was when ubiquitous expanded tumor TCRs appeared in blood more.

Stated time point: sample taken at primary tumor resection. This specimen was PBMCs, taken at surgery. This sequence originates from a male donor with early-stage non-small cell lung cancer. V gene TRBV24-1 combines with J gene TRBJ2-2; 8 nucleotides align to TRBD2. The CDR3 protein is CATSVSGSTGELFF. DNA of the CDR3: TGTGCCACCAGTGTGAGCGGGAGTACCGGGGAGCTGTTTTTT.